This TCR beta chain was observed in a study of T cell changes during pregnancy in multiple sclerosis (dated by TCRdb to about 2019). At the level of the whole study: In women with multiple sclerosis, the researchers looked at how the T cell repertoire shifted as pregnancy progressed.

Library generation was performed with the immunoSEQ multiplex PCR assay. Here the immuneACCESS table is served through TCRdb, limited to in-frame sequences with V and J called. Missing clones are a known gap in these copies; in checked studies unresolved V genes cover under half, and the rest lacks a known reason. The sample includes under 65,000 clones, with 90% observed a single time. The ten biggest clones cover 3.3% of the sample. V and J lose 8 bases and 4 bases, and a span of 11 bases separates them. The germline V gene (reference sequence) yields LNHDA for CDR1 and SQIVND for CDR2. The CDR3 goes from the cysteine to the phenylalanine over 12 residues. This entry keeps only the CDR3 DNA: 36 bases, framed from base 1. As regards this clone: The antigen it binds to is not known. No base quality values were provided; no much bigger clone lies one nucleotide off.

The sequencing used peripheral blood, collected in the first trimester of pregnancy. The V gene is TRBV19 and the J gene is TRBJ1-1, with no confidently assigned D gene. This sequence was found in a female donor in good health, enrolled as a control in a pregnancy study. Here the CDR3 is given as CASVLGSTEAFF. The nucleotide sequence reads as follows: TGTGCCAGTGTACTGGGGAGCACTGAAGCTTTCTTT.